This T cell receptor (beta chain) was identified in a study of vaccination and CD4 T cells after COVID-19. At the level of the study: Investigators stimulated cells with overlapping spike peptides drawn from SARS-CoV-2, HCoV-NL63, HCoV-OC43 and HCoV-229E.

Note on this clonotype: Antigen specificity is unknown.

With the Oncomine TCR Beta short-read assay, DNA from cultured CD4+ T cells was sequenced. TCRdb processed the PCR reads anew with MiXCR; each CDR3 protein has one entry. Here the sample spans about 12,000 distinct CDR3 sequences, around two fifths being singletons. The CDR3 spans 17 residues. Germline-derived CDR1 and CDR2 are KGHSH and LQKENI. V was clipped by 5 bases and J by 4 bases; unmatched bases: 12. The treatment denotes: approximately 9-day PBMC culture with coronavirus spike peptide pools or control peptides (ViraFEST assay). After culture for nine to eleven days, isolation of CD4+ T cells was performed by negative selection.

J is TRBJ1-1 and V is TRBV18; 11 bases align to TRBD1. The clonotype was recovered from a human donor with COVID-19. The material sequenced was cultured CD4+ T cells from blood. The CDR3 region is CASSATGTGGGVTEAFF. The CDR3 region has the DNA TGTGCCAGCTCAGCCACCGGGACAGGGGGTGGTGTCACTGAAGCTTTCTTT.